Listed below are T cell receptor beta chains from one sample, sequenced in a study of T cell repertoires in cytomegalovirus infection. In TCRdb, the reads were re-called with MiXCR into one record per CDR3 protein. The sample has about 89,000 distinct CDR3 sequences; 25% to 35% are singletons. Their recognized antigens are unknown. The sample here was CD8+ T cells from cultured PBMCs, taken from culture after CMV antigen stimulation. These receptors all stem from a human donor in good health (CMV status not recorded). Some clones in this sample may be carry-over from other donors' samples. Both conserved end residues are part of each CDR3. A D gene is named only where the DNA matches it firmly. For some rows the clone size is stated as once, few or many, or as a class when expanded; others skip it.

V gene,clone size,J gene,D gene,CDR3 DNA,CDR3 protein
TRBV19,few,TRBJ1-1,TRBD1,TGTGCCAGTAGTATCGGGACAGGCACTGAAGCTTTCTTT,CASSIGTGTEAFF
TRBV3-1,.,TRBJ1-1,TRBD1,TGTGCCAGCAGCGACCGACAGGGGGCTGTTGAAGCTTTCTTT,CASSDRQGAVEAFF
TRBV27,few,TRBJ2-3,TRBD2,TGTGCCAGCAGTTCGGGACTAGCGACAGATACGCAGTATTTT,CASSSGLATDTQYF
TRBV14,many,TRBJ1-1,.,TGTGCCAGCAGCCAAGATGGCAGGGGTGACACTGAAGCTTTCTTT,CASSQDGRGDTEAFF
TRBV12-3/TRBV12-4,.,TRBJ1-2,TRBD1,TGTGCCAGCAGTTTCCTCCTGGCAGGGGGGTTCCCGAACTATGGCTACACCTTC,CASSFLLAGGFPNYGYTF
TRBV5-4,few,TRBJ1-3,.,TGTGCCAGCAGCTATGGGACTGAAAGCTCTGGAAACACCATATATTTT,CASSYGTESSGNTIYF
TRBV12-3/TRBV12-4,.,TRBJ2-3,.,TGTGCCAGCACTAACCGGGCCTTTAGCACAGATACGCAGTATTTT,CASTNRAFSTDTQYF
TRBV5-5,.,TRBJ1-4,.,TGTGCCAGCAGCCCCCTGGCAGGGGAGAGTACTAATGAAAAACTGTTTTTT,CASSPLAGESTNEKLFF
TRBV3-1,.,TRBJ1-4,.,TGTGCCAGCAGCCAAGGGGACCTATTCGGTTCTGATGAAAAACTGTTTTTT,CASSQGDLFGSDEKLFF
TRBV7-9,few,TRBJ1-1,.,TGTGCCAGCAGCTTAGTTCTTGGGGCTTTCTTT,CASSLVLGAFF
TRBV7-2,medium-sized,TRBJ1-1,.,TGTGCCAGCAGTTTACAGGGTTTGGACACTGAAGCTTTCTTT,CASSLQGLDTEAFF
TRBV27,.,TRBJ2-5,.,TGTGCCAGCAGTTTATCGAGAGGGGAGGCGTGGGAGACCCAGTACTTC,CASSLSRGEAWETQYF
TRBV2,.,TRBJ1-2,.,TGTGCCAGCAGTGAGAGGCTGGACTATGGCTACACCTTC,CASSERLDYGYTF
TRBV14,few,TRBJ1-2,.,TGTGCCAGCAGCCGGGATGGCGGGGGGCGGCCCTATGGCTACACCTTC,CASSRDGGGRPYGYTF
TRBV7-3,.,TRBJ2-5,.,TGTGCCAGCAGCCAAGGGGGAATCCAAGAGACCCAGTACTTC,CASSQGGIQETQYF
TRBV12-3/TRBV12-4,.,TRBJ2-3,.,TGTGCCAGCAGTCTTTACGTGGGACTTGTCGGAGACACAGATACGCAGTATTTT,CASSLYVGLVGDTDTQYF
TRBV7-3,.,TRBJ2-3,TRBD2,TGTGCCAGCAGCACAAGCGGGGGGAGCGGGGATACGCAGTATTTT,CASSTSGGSGDTQYF
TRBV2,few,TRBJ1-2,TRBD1,TGTGCCAGCAGTGAAGACAGGGGGCCCTATGGCTACACCTTC,CASSEDRGPYGYTF
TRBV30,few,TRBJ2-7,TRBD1,TGTGCCTGGAAGGGGCAGGGGGACTACGAGCAGTACTTC,CAWKGQGDYEQYF
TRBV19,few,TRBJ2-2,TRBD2,TGTGCCAGTAGTATAGACGGCGGGGGGGCCACCGGGGAGCTGTTTTTT,CASSIDGGGATGELFF
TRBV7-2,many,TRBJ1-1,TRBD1,TGTGCCAGCAGCCTGGACAGGGGGGCGGAAGCTTTCTTT,CASSLDRGAEAFF
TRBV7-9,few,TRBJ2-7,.,TGTGCCAGCAGCTTAATAACGGGCCGCTCCTACGAGCAGTACTTC,CASSLITGRSYEQYF
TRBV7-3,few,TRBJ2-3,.,TGTGCCAGCAGCTTCGGGCGGACGAGCACAGATACGCAGTATTTT,CASSFGRTSTDTQYF
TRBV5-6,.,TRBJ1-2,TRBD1,TGTGCCAGCAGCACCCGGGACAGGGATATCATCTGGTATGGCTACACCTTC,CASSTRDRDIIWYGYTF
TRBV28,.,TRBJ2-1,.,TGTGCCAGCAGTTTAGGGGACCAGTACAATGAGCAGTTCTTC,CASSLGDQYNEQFF
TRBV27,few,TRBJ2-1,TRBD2,TGTGCCACCGGGGAACTAGCGGGGGGGGTGGATGAGCAGTTCTTC,CATGELAGGVDEQFF
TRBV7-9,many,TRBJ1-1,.,TGTGCCAGCAGCTTAACGGAGAACACTGAAGCTTTCTTT,CASSLTENTEAFF
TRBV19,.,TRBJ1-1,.,TGTGCCAGTAGCTGGAGCACTGAAGCTTTCTTT,CASSWSTEAFF
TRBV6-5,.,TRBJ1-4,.,TGTGCCAGCAGTTACTTGGGGCCTAATGAAAAACTGTTTTTT,CASSYLGPNEKLFF
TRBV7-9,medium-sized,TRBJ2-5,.,TGTGCCAGCAGCTTAGCGGAGGGGGGGCAAGAGACCCAGTACTTC,CASSLAEGGQETQYF
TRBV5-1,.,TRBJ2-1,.,TGCGCCAGCAGCTTGGAAAGTGCGGGCGGGGAGCAGTTCTTC,CASSLESAGGEQFF
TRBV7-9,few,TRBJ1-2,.,TGTGCCAGCAGCTTAGCATCGGAGGCCCTGGGGACGTATGGCTACACCTTC,CASSLASEALGTYGYTF
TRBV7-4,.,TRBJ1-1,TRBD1,TGTGCCAGCAGCCCTTGGGACAGCTATGAAGCTTTCTTT,CASSPWDSYEAFF
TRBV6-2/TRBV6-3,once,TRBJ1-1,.,TGTGCCAGCAGTTACGGGGCAGCCCTTGAAGCTTTCTTT,CASSYGAALEAFF
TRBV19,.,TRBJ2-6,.,TGTGCCGGCGTCACTGGGGCCAACGTCCTGACTTTC,CAGVTGANVLTF
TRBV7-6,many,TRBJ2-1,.,TGTGCCAGCAGCTTAGGAGTAGGGACTGCCTCTTACAATGAGCAGTTCTTC,CASSLGVGTASYNEQFF
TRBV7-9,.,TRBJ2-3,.,TGTGCCAGCAGGGATGTCTCAGATACGCAGTATTTT,CASRDVSDTQYF
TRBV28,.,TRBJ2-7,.,TGTGCCAGCTCCTCGGGGACAACTGTCTACGAGCAGTACTTC,CASSSGTTVYEQYF
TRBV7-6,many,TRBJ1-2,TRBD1,TGTGCCAGCAGCTTTACAGGGGGCGATGGCTACACCTTC,CASSFTGGDGYTF
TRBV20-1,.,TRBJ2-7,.,TGCAGTGCTCCTCCTCGAGGATCAAACTCCTACGAGCAGTACTTC,CSAPPRGSNSYEQYF
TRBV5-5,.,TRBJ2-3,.,TGTGCCAGCAGCTCCGGACTCACAGATACGCAGTATTTT,CASSSGLTDTQYF
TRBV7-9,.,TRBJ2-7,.,TGTGCCAGCAGCGACCGACAGGTCAGGTACGAGCAGTACTTC,CASSDRQVRYEQYF
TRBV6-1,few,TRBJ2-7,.,TGTGCCAGCAGTATAGCCGTACGGGAGCAGTACTTC,CASSIAVREQYF
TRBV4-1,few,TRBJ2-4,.,TGCGCCAGCAGCCAAGAGGGGAACAGCATTCAGTACTTC,CASSQEGNSIQYF
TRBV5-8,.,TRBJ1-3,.,TGTGCCAGCAGCTTGGTCTCAGGTTCGGGGGGAAACACCATATATTTT,CASSLVSGSGGNTIYF
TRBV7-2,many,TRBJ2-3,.,TGTGCCAGCAGCCCGGCGGCGGTCACAGATACGCAGTATTTT,CASSPAAVTDTQYF
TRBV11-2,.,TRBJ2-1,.,TGTGCCAGCTCCCTCGGGGCCTCAGCCCCTAATGAGCAGTTCTTC,CASSLGASAPNEQFF
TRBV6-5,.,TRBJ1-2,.,TGTGCCAGCAGTTACTCCCAATGGGGGGGCTACACCTTC,CASSYSQWGGYTF
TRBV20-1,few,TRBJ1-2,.,TGCAGTGCTAGAGAACCCTCCGGAGGGGGGGCAAGTGGCTACACCTTC,CSAREPSGGGASGYTF
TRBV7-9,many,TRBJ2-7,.,TGTGCCAGCAGCTTAGCCTCGGGAGTTGCCCCCTACGAGCAGTACTTC,CASSLASGVAPYEQYF
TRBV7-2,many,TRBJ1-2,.,TGTGCCAGCACAGGGGAGGGGGTGTTGGGCGGCTACACCTTC,CASTGEGVLGGYTF
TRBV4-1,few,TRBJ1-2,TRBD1,TGCGCCAGCAGCCTCGGACAGGCAGGGGCTGGCTACACCTTC,CASSLGQAGAGYTF
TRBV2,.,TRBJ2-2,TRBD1,TGTGCCAGCCTGGACAGGGTATGGACCGGGGAGCTGTTTTTT,CASLDRVWTGELFF
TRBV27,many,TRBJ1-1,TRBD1,TGTGCCAGCAGTAACCTCAGGGGGCGAACTGAAGCTTTCTTT,CASSNLRGRTEAFF
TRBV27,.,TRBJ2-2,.,TGTGCCAGCCTCGGGTCGGGGGGCCCCGGGGAGCTGTTTTTT,CASLGSGGPGELFF
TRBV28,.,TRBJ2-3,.,TGTGCCAGCACCCTGGAGTCGGGACTCCAATATAACACAGATACGCAGTATTTT,CASTLESGLQYNTDTQYF